The source of this T cell receptor (beta chain) is a study of blood T cell repertoires in COVID-19. The CDR3 is 18 amino acids. The germline V gene has CDR1 SGHVS and CDR2 FQNEAQ. V gave up 5 bases and J gave up 3 bases; unmatched junction bases: 11. The assay was immunoSEQ multiplex PCR, and TCRdb's table has in-frame clones only and misses some. The sample contains around 190,000 clones, roughly 77% of which appear only once. Sequenced: peripheral blood. V usage is TRBV7-8 and J usage is TRBJ2-3; 13 bases line up with TRBD2. This sequence originates from a woman aged 40-49 years with COVID-19, enrolled during active disease. CDR3 nucleotides: TGTGCCAGCAGCATGGTCCGACTAGCGGGAGGATTAACAGATACGCAGTATTTT. Translation: CASSMVRLAGGLTDTQYF.